This T cell receptor (beta chain) was captured by sequencing in a study of shared clonotypes between healthy human individuals. The germline V gene has CDR1 GTSNPN and CDR2 SVGIG (reference sequence). V lost 5 bases, J lost 2 bases, and 9 bases lay in between. The CDR3 totals 12 residues. Findings and limits, study-wide: Sample collection involved blood only; tissue repertoires are likely different.

As concerns this clone: The antigen is unknown.

Using immunoSEQ multiplex PCR, the repertoire was profiled, and TCRdb retains in-frame clones only, with some absent. The sample records 950,000 to 1,300,000 clones, around 75% being singletons. The receptor was isolated from a man aged 18 to 30 in good health. Sequenced input: memory CD4+ T cells sorted from blood. The subset denotes: CD45RA-negative fraction. The rearrangement joins TRBV30 to TRBJ1-1; no reliable D call. Here the CDR3 DNA reads TGTGCCTGGGGGGATTCAAACACTGAAGCTTTCTTT. Translation: CAWGDSNTEAFF.